This TCR beta chain was captured by sequencing in a study of T cell repertoires in cytomegalovirus infection (dated by TCRdb to 2018 to 2020). At the level of the whole study: Recently identified HLA-C-restricted CMV epitopes, whose presentation resists viral immunomodulation, were targeted by peptide stimulations together with well-studied HLA-B-restricted epitopes. The HLA type of each donor mattered for the analysis, because public TCR beta signatures pointed to carriage of CMV infection along with the matching HLA type. What the authors observed across the whole study: The ex vivo response was dominated by HLA-C-restricted CMV-specific TCR beta clonotypes, which also provided the single most frequent clonotype in two of eight donors. In both this cohort and an independent cohort of several hundred donors, the cumulative frequency of public TCR beta family members distinguished carriers of CMV infection plus the relevant HLA type.

This clonotype was observed once. The clone's antigen remains unknown. No much larger clone is present one base from it, and per-base qualities are unavailable. One read is thin evidence. The cysteine opens and the phenylalanine closes a CDR3 of 16 amino acids. Only the CDR3 DNA is retained, 48 bases long and in frame from the first base. After removal of 1 base from V and 5 bases from J, the junction retains 10 bases not matched to a gene. The CDR1 and CDR2 encoded by the germline V gene (reference sequence) are SEHNR and FQNEAQ. In light of the paper, this sample's treatment or condition label describes: in vitro stimulation with specific CMV peptide epitopes to enrich CMV-specific T cells. Sequenced on an Illumina HiSeq 1500. The public reads were reanalyzed by TCRdb: fastp trimming at Q25, MiXCR alignment, in-frame beta chains only. Each entry merges the rows of one CDR3 protein and shows their most common DNA and genes. The table for this sample lists approximately 910,000 distinct CDR3 sequences; around 31% of them were counted only once. About an eighth of the sample goes to the ten largest clones.

This chain is built from TRBV7-9 and TRBJ2-5, with 7 bases in between that match TRBD1. The TCR was taken from a human donor in good health (CMV status not recorded). Some clones in this sample may be carry-over from other donors' samples. This specimen consisted of cultured CD8+ T cells from PBMCs, obtained from culture after CMV antigen stimulation. CDR3 reads: CASSLEEGGLRETQYF. The DNA sequence is given as TGTGCCAGCAGCTTAGAAGAAGGGGGCCTGAGGGAGACCCAGTACTTC.